The present TCR beta chain was sequenced within a study of T cell responses to AZD1222 COVID-19 vaccine (dated by TCRdb to about 2021). Describing the broader study: AZD1222 recipients with second doses at about 4 weeks or about 12 weeks were pooled, because spike-specific TCR depth and breadth did not differ between schedules. TCR sequencing was performed for 230 to 250 trial participants, of whom some 200 were given two doses of AZD1222 and approximately 25 were given two doses of MenACWY control vaccine. Trial participants were enrolled by age into 18-55, 56-69 and 70-plus year subgroups, with around 150, 28 and 57 TCR-sequenced participants respectively. Study-wide findings and limitations: Most participants were white British and females outnumbered males, and the authors suggested that clonal diversity may have been underestimated. Conclusions about previously exposed vaccinees are limited, since just six or seven AZD1222 recipients were seropositive for SARS-CoV-2 at baseline. Spike-specific TCR breadth and depth rose significantly after two AZD1222 doses compared with day 0 and with MenACWY recipients. The 56-69-year group was small, and its depth increase did not reach significance, likely because of low power. Reportedly, almost half of the unique spike-specific TCRs recognized epitopes lying outside the regions that are mutated in the B.1.351 and B.1.1.7 variants. No day 14 peak-response samples were available, so repertoires were characterized only after the peak T cell response. CD4 TCRs associated with the vaccine covered the entire spike protein, and the dominant responses were in regions 160-218 and 743-854.

Explained via the paper, the time point label denotes: baseline before first vaccination. The vaccinee samples were drawn from two UK trials, COV001 and COV002, one of which was a single-blind randomized controlled phase 2/3 trial testing AZD1222 (ChAdOx1 nCoV-19) in healthy adults. Trial participant PBMC samples were collected at day 0 and day 28 after the second dose for TCRbeta chain sequencing. The CDR3 regions of human TCRbeta chains were subjected to immunosequencing. From the authors' description of their analysis: Repertoire TCRs were matched against a reference library of SARS-CoV-2-specific TCRs generated with the MIRA antigen-specificity platform. Breadth was defined as the fraction of unique TCRs that were SARS-CoV-2-associated, and depth was defined as the fraction of total T cells that were SARS-CoV-2-associated. Using the MIRA data, every spike-specific TCR was mapped to the spike region that the TCR reacted to and assigned to either a CD4 or a CD8 class. Log10-transformed breadth and depth values were compared by one-way ANOVA with Sidak's multiple comparisons tests. As stored in TCRdb, this immuneACCESS dataset retains in-frame rearrangements with V and J assigned. A fraction of the clones does not appear; measured against another copy, unresolved V genes explain less than half of the discrepancy, and the remainder lacks a known reason. V, J and clone size derive from that table, while D and trimming were established from the DNA sequence. For this sample there are under 130,000 clones; around 91% appear just once. The top ten clones comprise 4% to 5.5% of the sample.

Details on this clone: Its antigen has not been determined. Base qualities are not recorded, but no much larger clone differs from it by a single base.

The sequence derives from an adult in good health. The source material was peripheral blood, sampled on day 0 of AZD1222 vaccination.

The CDR3 region has the sequence CASSRGGRTNEKLFF. In nucleotides, the sequence is TGTGCCAGCAGTCGCGGGGGGCGAACTAATGAAAAACTGTTTTTT. This receptor chain uses TRBV28 and TRBJ1-4; the D region possibly corresponds to TRBD1 (6 bases align). Taken from cysteine to phenylalanine, the CDR3 has 15 residues. Just CDR3 DNA is preserved here, 45 bases in frame from base 1. CDR1 and CDR2, per the germline V gene, are MDHEN and SYDVKM. Trimming at the junction amounts to 5 bases on V and 1 base on J, and the germline ends lie 11 bases apart.